This record looks at one T cell receptor (beta chain) sequence and its context. What it recognizes is unknown. This sample stems from a study of cytomegalovirus exposure and HLA in healthy donors. The PCR had 60 Vbeta and 13 Jbeta primers. Clones were read by immunoSEQ multiplex PCR, and TCRdb kept only the in-frame ones, dropping some. This table has 200,000 or so clones, roughly 80% appearing once. Broader study findings: Sequencing likely generated an artifact that appeared as a cluster of highly shared sequence variants. In a later analysis, several top co-occurrence clusters appeared linked to parvovirus B19, influenza, CMV and Epstein-Barr virus.

CDR3 length equals 15 residues. Germline-derived CDR1 and CDR2 are MDHEN and SYDVKM. Deletions cut 6 bases from V and 0 bases from J, with 15 bases between. At sampling all donors were nominally healthy, likely with unrecorded immune exposures. The TCR originated in a boy younger than 18 in good health and CMV-seronegative. The V gene is TRBV28, the J gene TRBJ2-7, with a tentative D call TRBD2 (6 bases). Sequencing was performed on PBMCs. In DNA form, the CDR3 reads TGTGCCAGCAGCTCAACGGGACTGAACTCCTACGAGCAGTACTTC. Translated: CASSSTGLNSYEQYF.